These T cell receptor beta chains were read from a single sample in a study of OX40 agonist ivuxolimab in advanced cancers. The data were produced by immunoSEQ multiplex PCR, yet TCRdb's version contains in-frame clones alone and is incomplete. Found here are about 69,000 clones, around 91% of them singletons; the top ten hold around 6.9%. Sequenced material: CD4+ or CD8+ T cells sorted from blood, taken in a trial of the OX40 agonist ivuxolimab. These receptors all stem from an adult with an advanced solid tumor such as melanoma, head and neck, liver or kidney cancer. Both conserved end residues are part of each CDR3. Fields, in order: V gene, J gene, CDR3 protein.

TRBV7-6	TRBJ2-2	CASSLLAGELFF
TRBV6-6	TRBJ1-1	CASSYSKEIGTEAFF
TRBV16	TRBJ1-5	CASSQSKGQDLGSSNQPQHF
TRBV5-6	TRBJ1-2	CASSLDQRDRGYTF
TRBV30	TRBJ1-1	CAWSLTVNTEAFF
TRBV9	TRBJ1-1	CASSEGSLNTEAFF
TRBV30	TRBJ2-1	CAWSDRGPDEQFF
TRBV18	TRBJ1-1	CASSSTGGNTEAFF
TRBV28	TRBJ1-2	CASSNLDRVNYGYTF
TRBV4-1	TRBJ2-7	CASSQDGTSGRGEQYF
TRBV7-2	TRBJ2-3	CASSASGRTDTQYF
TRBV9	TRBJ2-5	CASSSRGGTAPGETQYF
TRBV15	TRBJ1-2	CATSWGQGPTYGYTF
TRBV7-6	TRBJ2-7	CASSSRGASYEQYF
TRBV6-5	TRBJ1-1	CASRLPGTGRTEAFF
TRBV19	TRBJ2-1	CASSMGGNEQFF
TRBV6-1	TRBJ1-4	CASSEALGGNWEKLFF
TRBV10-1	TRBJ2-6	CASSATGPRGSGANVLTF